This TCR beta chain originates from a study of human T cells and chemical hapten exposure (dated by TCRdb to 2020 to 2023). Turning to the overall study: For sensitization, 2% DPC in acetone was applied to a 2 cm by 2 cm area of upper inner arm skin. Libraries were combined into a pool for sequencing, and differences in TCR yield between samples came mainly from small differences in library volumes within the pool. Most of the patients in the cohort were female, and the cohort covered alopecia areata with under or over 50% scalp involvement, alopecia totalis and alopecia universalis. Blood was sampled from patients pre-sensitization (week 0) and at 2, 6 and about 24 weeks after DPC sensitization. In alopecia patients, the study followed how the peripheral blood TCR repertoire changed in vivo over primary and secondary sensitization to diphenylcyclopropenone (DPC), a hapten. Blood for TCR sequencing was provided by twenty-nine alopecia patients at one to four time points (pre-sensitization, 2, 6 and 24 weeks). Throughout the roughly 23-week study period, patients were also given weekly therapeutic DPC doses on the scalp. Patch testing on the upper back used Finn chambers containing 0.01% DPC, with scoring done after 6 days according to International Contact Dermatitis Research Group standards.

The time point label on this specimen signifies: patch test 3, about 24 weeks after DPC sensitization. The sample's treatment or condition, from its label and the paper: therapeutic diphenylcyclopropenone sensitization with weekly scalp DPC. At every patch-test visit, the blood draw took place before the patch test was put on. To be eligible, patients had to be aged 18 to 70, diagnosed with alopecia and judged suitable for DPC therapy, while pregnant patients were excluded. Unfractionated whole blood was collected in Tempus Blood RNA tubes, and total RNA was extracted from that blood. In regard to this clonotype: The antigen it recognizes is unknown. Base quality data are lacking; no much larger clone is found one base away.

Overall study results and their limits: Repeated subsampling changed both the strength of the expansion versus patch-test correlation and the threshold at which the correlation became significant. A positive correlation was found between the number of PT1 expanded TCRs and patch test score, with significance reached at thresholds 8, 16 and 32 but not 4. Alopecia, a presumed autoimmune disease, was present in all patients, so the immune response of the patients might differ from that of healthy individuals. DPC sensitization did not change how many TCRs were above 1 in 1000 frequency, and no evidence was found of alterations in global repertoire structure. Compared with pre-sensitization or healthy control sets, expanded TCRs formed significantly more large CDR3 similarity clusters, which is consistent with antigen-driven responses.

Library method: RACE. The reads were generated on a NextSeq 500. During library preparation, unique molecular identifiers were attached to individual cDNA molecules so that TCRs could be counted in a quantitative, reproducible way. Each blood RNA sample was used to sequence both TCR alpha and TCR beta chains. The authors processed their data as follows. Samples had a median of roughly 98,000 TCRs, with a range from about 20,000 to 690,600. The Decombinator software suite was used to annotate V, J and CDR3 in the TCR reads. For the PS versus PT1 abundance plots, all samples were subsampled to the same number of TCRs (28,000). Expanded TCRs were defined as absent before sensitization and observed at least eight times at the 2-week time point. TCRdb reprocessing: public reads trimmed at Q25 with fastp, clones called with MiXCR, in-frame beta chains kept. Every distinct CDR3 protein forms one entry, paired with its most common genes and DNA. None of the V and J calls come from the authors' own analysis; TCRdb made them. The sample data list roughly 200,000 distinct CDR3 sequences, and approximately 24% of these were observed just once. The top ten constitute 2.5% of the sample.

The sequence derives from a woman aged 40 to 50 with alopecia areata. Some clones in this sample may be carry-over from other donors' samples. The material was whole blood, obtained in connection with sensitization to the hapten diphenylcyclopropenone (DPC).

The DNA sequence is given as TGTGCCAGCAGCCACAGGGGGCAGCGCCAAGAGACCCAGTACTTC. It translates as CASSHRGQRQETQYF. The V and J genes are TRBV27 and TRBJ2-5, with 9 middle bases fitting TRBD1. The germline V gene (reference sequence) sets CDR1 to MNHEY and CDR2 to SMNVEV. The germline V end is reduced by 6 bases and the J end by 1 base; junction bases left unmatched: 6. Counted from cysteine to phenylalanine, this CDR3 has 15 amino acids. The CDR3 DNA has 45 bases and is translated from base 1.